The rows below give T cell receptor beta chains drawn from one sample of a study of memory CD4+ T cells and cytomegalovirus serostatus. Produced via immunoSEQ multiplex PCR; TCRdb's table is partial and in-frame only. The table has some 30,000 clones, around 74% seen once; the top ten hold less than 0.8%. Material: memory CD4+ T cells from blood. The receptors stem from an adult in good health and CMV-seronegative. Some clones in this sample may be carry-over from other donors' samples. Both conserved end residues are part of each CDR3. A D gene is named only where the DNA matches it firmly. Expanded clones are given a class, and other clones once, few, many or no size at all.

NA	TRBV30	TRBJ2-1	NA	CAWEEGGYNEQFF	TGTGCCTGGGAGGAAGGGGGCTACAATGAGCAGTTCTTC
few	TRBV7-6	TRBJ1-2	NA	CASSGWDNYGYTF	TGTGCCAGCAGCGGGTGGGATAACTATGGCTACACCTTC
NA	TRBV18	TRBJ1-2	TRBD1	CASLPPSGGHRDGYTF	TGTGCCAGCTTACCACCATCAGGGGGTCATCGAGATGGCTACACCTTC
NA	TRBV6-6	TRBJ2-7	NA	CASSPAGNYEQYF	TGTGCCAGCAGTCCCGCAGGGAACTACGAGCAGTACTTC
NA	TRBV19	TRBJ2-7	NA	CASSEQGHKSYEQYF	TGTGCCAGTAGTGAACAGGGCCACAAATCCTACGAGCAGTACTTC
NA	TRBV5-1	TRBJ1-1	NA	CASSLGRGEVNTEAFF	TGCGCCAGCAGCTTGGGTCGTGGGGAAGTGAACACTGAAGCTTTCTTT
NA	TRBV7-2	TRBJ2-7	NA	CASSPSGAGAYEQYF	TGTGCCAGCAGCCCTTCCGGGGCAGGCGCCTACGAGCAGTACTTC
NA	TRBV2	TRBJ2-7	TRBD1	CASRPRQGNYEQYF	TGTGCCAGCAGACCTCGACAGGGGAACTACGAGCAGTACTTC
NA	TRBV10-3	TRBJ2-5	NA	CAIRQEETQYF	TGTGCCATCAGGCAAGAAGAGACCCAGTACTTC
few	TRBV6-5	TRBJ1-1	NA	CASKMNTEAFF	TGTGCCAGCAAAATGAACACTGAAGCTTTCTTT
NA	TRBV30	TRBJ1-1	NA	CAWSLGQVAFF	TGTGCCTGGAGCTTAGGGCAAGTCGCTTTCTTT
NA	TRBV29-1	TRBJ2-4	NA	CSVEIKNFQYF	TGCAGCGTGGAAATAAAGAATTTTCAGTACTTC
NA	TRBV7-8	TRBJ2-7	TRBD1	CASSTRGQVDSYEQYF	TGTGCCAGCAGCACCAGGGGGCAGGTGGATTCCTACGAGCAGTACTTC
few	TRBV7-2	TRBJ1-2	NA	CASRLDRSYNYGYTF	TGTGCCAGCAGACTGGACAGATCGTATAACTATGGCTACACCTTC
NA	TRBV13	TRBJ2-7	NA	CASSLYLGEQYF	TGTGCCAGCAGCCTATATCTCGGCGAGCAGTACTTC
NA	TRBV28	TRBJ1-1	NA	CASSLTRGVSTEAFF	TGTGCCAGCAGTTTAACCAGGGGTGTTAGCACTGAAGCTTTCTTT
NA	TRBV12-5	TRBJ2-5	TRBD1	CASGLTRQGGLETQYF	TGTGCTAGTGGTCTAACTAGACAGGGGGGATTGGAGACCCAGTACTTC
few	TRBV19	TRBJ1-1	NA	CASSMVYTEAFF	TGTGCCAGTAGTATGGTCTACACTGAAGCTTTCTTT
few	TRBV6-6	TRBJ2-7	TRBD1	CASSYPGQAYEQYF	TGTGCCAGCAGTTACCCAGGACAGGCCTACGAGCAGTACTTC
NA	TRBV19	TRBJ1-1	NA	CASRPGTENTEAFF	TGTGCCAGTCGGCCCGGGACCGAGAACACTGAAGCTTTCTTT
once	TRBV19	TRBJ1-2	NA	CASSIRQLYGYTF	TGTGCCAGTAGTATACGCCAGCTCTATGGCTACACCTTC
NA	TRBV7-9	TRBJ1-2	NA	CASSPRAFLYGYTF	TGTGCCAGCAGCCCGAGGGCCTTCCTCTATGGCTACACCTTC
NA	TRBV5-1	TRBJ1-1	NA	CASSLWDSGESEAFF	TGCGCCAGCAGCTTGTGGGACTCGGGGGAGTCTGAAGCTTTCTTT
once	TRBV28	TRBJ2-3	NA	CASSFWTNTDTQYF	TGTGCCAGCAGTTTTTGGACTAACACAGATACGCAGTATTTT